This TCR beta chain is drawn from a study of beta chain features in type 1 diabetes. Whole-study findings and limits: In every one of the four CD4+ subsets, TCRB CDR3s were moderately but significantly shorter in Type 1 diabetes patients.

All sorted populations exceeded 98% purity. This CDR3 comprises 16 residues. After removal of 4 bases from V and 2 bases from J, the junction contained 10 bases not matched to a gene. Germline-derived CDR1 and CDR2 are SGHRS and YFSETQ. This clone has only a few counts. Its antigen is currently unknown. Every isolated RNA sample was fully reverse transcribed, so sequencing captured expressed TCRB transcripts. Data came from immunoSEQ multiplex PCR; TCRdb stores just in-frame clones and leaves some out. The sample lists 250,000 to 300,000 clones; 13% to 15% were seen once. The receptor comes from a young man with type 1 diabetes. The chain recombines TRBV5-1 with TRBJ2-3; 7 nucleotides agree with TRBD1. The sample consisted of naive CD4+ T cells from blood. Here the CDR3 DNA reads TGCGCCAGCAGCCGGAAGAGGGACAGAAACACAGATACGCAGTATTTT. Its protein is CASSRKRDRNTDTQYF.